This entry lists 31 T cell receptor beta chains sequenced from one sample in a study of blood T cells in healthy people across ages. It was with a sample-barcoded 5' primer and a J-beta primer mix that a second PCR of roughly 7 to 12 cycles was run. TCRdb called the 5' RACE reads again in MiXCR, with one record for every CDR3 protein. The repertoire includes about 580,000 distinct CDR3 sequences, about 45% of them detected once, and 20% to 25% sits in the top ten. The sample was blood. These receptors all come from a man older than 75 in good health.

This chain joins TRBV20-1 and TRBJ1-4; perhaps TRBD1 as D (5 bases). Per germline, CDR1 DFQATT and CDR2 SNEGSKA (reference sequence). V lost 3 bases and J lost 3, with 8 bases in between. The CDR3 length is 13 residues. The CDR3 DNA sequence: TGCAGTGCTAGTGGGGGAGCTAATGAAAAACTGTTTTTT. Amino acid sequence: CSASGGANEKLFF.

In its sample, this clonotype was seen a few times. The chain combines TRBV10-3 with TRBJ1-5; TRBD1 might be the D (5 bases). The CDR3 spans 16 residues. Trimming left V 0 bases short and J 1 base short, with 10 bases between. The germline gives CDR1 ENHRY, CDR2 SYGVKD. The CDR3 DNA reads TGTGCCATCAGTGAGTCTGGCAGGGAAAGCAATCAGCCCCAGCATTTT. Translated: CAISESGRESNQPQHF.

This clonotype was seen a single time. This may come from a read error, since a much larger clone is one base off. The V and J genes are TRBV7-9 and TRBJ2-3; a weak D match, TRBD2 (7 bases). The CDR3 is 19 amino acids. Per the germline V gene, CDR1 is SEHNR and CDR2 is FQNEAQ (reference sequence). CDR3 residues: CASSLGKSGGATNTDAQYF. The CDR3 region has the DNA TGTGCCAGCAGCTTGGGGAAGTCGGGGGGCGCAACGAACACAGATGCGCAGTATTTT. The full variable domain, with the rest looked up from reference TRBV7-9 and TRBJ2-3, is DTGVSQNPRHKITKRGQNVTFRCDPISEHNRLYWYRQTLGQGPEFLTYFQNEAQLEKSRLLSDRFSAERPKGSFSTLEIQRTEQGDSAMYLCASSLGKSGGATNTDAQYFGPGTRLTVL.

V usage is TRBV20-1 and J usage is TRBJ2-7; TRBD2 is a possible D gene (7 bases). Trimming stripped 6 bases from V and 3 bases from J, with 18 bases between. The CDR3 covers 14 residues. CDR1 DFQATT and CDR2 SNEGSKA come from the germline V gene (reference sequence). CDR3 amino acids: CSASPGGLYYEQYF. The CDR3 nucleotides read TGCAGTGCCTCCCCCGGGGGGCTATACTACGAGCAGTACTTC.

The chain joins TRBV29-1 to TRBJ1-1; D not resolved. Trimming removed 4 bases from V and 1 base from J, with 10 bases in between. Germline-derived CDR1 and CDR2 are SQVTM and ANQGSEA. The CDR3 is made up of 13 amino acids. CDR3 loop: CSVVMTGNTEAFF. CDR3 sequence (DNA): TGCAGCGTTGTCATGACGGGGAACACTGAAGCTTTCTTT.

The CDR3 spells CASSPGTSGTEQYF. In DNA, the CDR3 is TGTGCCAGCAGTCCCGGGACTAGCGGGACTGAGCAGTACTTC. The V gene is TRBV6-5, the J gene TRBJ2-7; 13 bases fit TRBD2. Germline loops: CDR1 MNHEY, CDR2 SVGAGI. The V segment lost 5 bases and the J segment 7 bases; nucleotides outside the gene matches: 5. The CDR3 is made up of 14 amino acids.

The V gene is TRBV10-3, the J gene TRBJ2-7; 8 bases line up with TRBD2. The germline V gene encodes CDR1 ENHRY and CDR2 SYGVKD. V was clipped by 2 bases and J by 3 bases; unmatched bases: 12. CDR3 length: 17 residues. This chain's CDR3 is CAISESGKGGGRYEQYF. The CDR3 coding sequence is TGTGCCATCAGTGAGAGCGGCAAGGGCGGGGGGCGCTACGAGCAGTACTTC.

This chain uses TRBV7-3 with TRBJ2-1, with D tentatively TRBD2 (6 bases). V was trimmed by 4 bases and J by 0 bases, leaving 22 bases between them. CDR1 and CDR2 from the germline V gene are SGHTA and FQGTGA. The CDR3 spans 19 residues. The CDR3 loop is CASSSMRDTRNSSYNEQFF. In DNA, the CDR3 is TGTGCCAGCAGCTCGATGCGGGATACCCGAAACTCCTCCTACAATGAGCAGTTCTTC.

The J gene is TRBJ2-3, the V gene TRBV7-2, with TRBD2 as a possible D gene (5 bases). Germline V gene sequence: CDR1 SGHTA, CDR2 FQGNSA. The CDR3 is 16 residues long. V was pared by 1 base and J by 2 bases, with 13 bases between. This chain's CDR3 is CASSLGASLPTDTQYF. In DNA form, the CDR3 reads TGTGCCAGCAGCTTAGGGGCTAGCCTACCCACAGATACGCAGTATTTT. Looking up the rest from reference TRBV7-2 and TRBJ2-3 gives the full variable domain: GAGVSQSPSNKVTEKGKDVELRCDPISGHTALYWYRQSLGQGLEFLIYFQGNSAPDKSGLPSDRFSAERTGGSVSTLTIQRTQQEDSAVYLCASSLGASLPTDTQYFGPGTRLTVL.

This clonotype was picked up a small number of times. The chain carries TRBV7-3 and TRBJ2-3, with 9 bases identical to TRBD2. This CDR3 is built from 15 residues. The V and J ends lost 2 bases and 11 bases, in that order; junction bases with no gene match: 11. Germline CDR1 and CDR2: SGHTA and FQGTGA. CDR3 coding DNA: TGTGCCAGCAGCTTAGGGCTAGCGGGACCACTCCGGCAGTATTTT. Its translation: CASSLGLAGPLRQYF.

The genes are TRBV20-1 and TRBJ2-1; 10 nucleotides align to TRBD2. Germline V CDR1 and CDR2: DFQATT, SNEGSKA (reference sequence). The CDR3 is made up of 15 amino acids. Losses at the gene ends were 1 base for V and 4 bases for J; bases not matched to a gene: 4. The CDR3 is CSARVTAGGYNEQFF. The CDR3 bases are TGCAGTGCTAGAGTCACAGCGGGAGGGTACAATGAGCAGTTCTTC.

The chain recombines TRBV5-1 with TRBJ2-3; D is possibly TRBD2 (5 bases). This CDR3 comprises 13 residues. Looked up from germline, CDR1 is SGHRS and CDR2 is YFSETQ. Trimming stripped 7 bases from V and 2 bases from J, with 11 bases between. For the CDR3, the DNA is TGCGCCAGCGGCTACGGGAACACAGATACGCAGTATTTT. Protein product: CASGYGNTDTQYF.

This rearrangement joins TRBV6-6 to TRBJ2-7; D is uncertain. V lost 7 bases and J lost 2, with 15 bases in between. Per the germline V gene, CDR1 is MNHNY and CDR2 is SVGAGI (reference sequence). This CDR3 region has 14 residues. The CDR3 DNA is TGTGCCAGCAACCTCGCCAGGTCTCCCTACGAGCAGTACTTC. It translates to CASNLARSPYEQYF.

The chain uses TRBV4-1 and TRBJ2-7; 7 bases line up with TRBD1. J gave up 1 base and V 1 base, and 4 bases lay outside the gene matches. The CDR3 spans 15 residues. Germline lookup yields CDR1 MGHRA and CDR2 YSYEKL. CDR3 nucleotides: TGCGCCAGCAGCCAAGTCTGGGGACAGTCCTACGAGCAGTACTTC. It codes for CASSQVWGQSYEQYF.

This clonotype was seen more than once but under ten times. The CDR3 DNA follows: TGTGCCAGCAGCGTAGGTAGCGGGAGACAGTACGAGCAGTACTTC. Protein product: CASSVGSGRQYEQYF. The V call is TRBV7-2, the J call TRBJ2-7; 9 bases line up with TRBD2. Trimming took 5 bases from V and 4 from J; bases not matched to a gene: 9. The CDR3 contains 15 residues. Germline CDR1 and CDR2: SGHTA and FQGNSA.

This rearrangement joins TRBV6-6 to TRBJ2-2; no clear D gene. There are 14 residues in the CDR3. Germline assignment: CDR1 MNHNY and CDR2 SVGAGI (reference sequence). The V end lost 5 bases, the J end lost 4 bases, and 11 bases lay between the germline ends. The CDR3 is CASSVPKSTGELFF. CDR3 coding DNA: TGTGCCAGCAGTGTCCCGAAGAGCACCGGGGAGCTGTTTTTT.

The CDR3 loop is CASSPRGGQLGLSGYTF. As DNA, the CDR3 is TGTGCCAGCAGCCCACGGGGGGGACAGCTAGGTCTTAGTGGCTACACCTTC. The chain uses TRBV7-2 and TRBJ1-2, with 7 bases matching TRBD1. The V segment lost 5 bases and the J segment 7 bases; nucleotides outside the gene matches: 19. There are 17 residues in the CDR3. Germline values: CDR1 SGHTA, CDR2 FQGNSA. Combining the CDR3 with reference TRBV7-2 and TRBJ1-2 gives the whole variable domain GAGVSQSPSNKVTEKGKDVELRCDPISGHTALYWYRQSLGQGLEFLIYFQGNSAPDKSGLPSDRFSAERTGGSVSTLTIQRTQQEDSAVYLCASSPRGGQLGLSGYTFGSGTRLTVV.

CDR3 sequence (DNA): TGTGCCAGCAGTTTACAGGGAGTGAACACTGAAGCTTTCTTT. This gives the protein CASSLQGVNTEAFF. This chain links TRBV28 with TRBJ1-1, with a tentative D call TRBD1 (5 bases). Germline assignment: CDR1 MDHEN and CDR2 SYDVKM. The CDR3 has 14 amino acids. Trimming left V 2 bases short and J 0 bases short, with 7 bases between.

This clonotype was counted ten times or more. This chain connects TRBV4-3 to TRBJ2-3; TRBD1 matches at 7 bases. The CDR3 runs 15 residues. Trimming removed 1 base from V and 1 base from J; junction bases left unmatched: 2. Germline assignment: CDR1 LGHNA and CDR2 YSLEER. DNA of the CDR3: TGCGCCAGCAGCCAAGCTCAGGGGGGCACAGATACGCAGTATTTT. This codes for CASSQAQGGTDTQYF.

The rearrangement joins TRBV7-9 to TRBJ2-5; D not certain. CDR1 and CDR2 from the germline V gene are SEHNR and FQNEAQ (reference sequence). V was shortened by 5 bases and J by 5 bases, with 15 bases between the two germline ends. This CDR3 region has 14 residues. The DNA of the CDR3 is TGTGCCAGCAGCGGCCGGACGGCGGTGGAGACCCAGTACTTC. This sequence encodes CASSGRTAVETQYF.

This clonotype was seen repeatedly, ten times or more. The chain couples TRBV6-6 to TRBJ2-7, with a tentative D call TRBD2 (7 bases). Looked up from germline, CDR1 is MNHNY and CDR2 is SVGAGI (reference sequence). There are 16 residues in the CDR3. The germline V and J ends were trimmed by 9 bases and 3 bases, with 24 bases remaining between them. The CDR3 loop reads CARHSEGGNFGYEQYF. The CDR3, as DNA: TGTGCCAGGCATTCCGAGGGGGGGAATTTCGGCTACGAGCAGTACTTC.

In its sample, this clonotype was seen many times. This chain joins TRBV6-5 and TRBJ2-1, with TRBD2 matching over 7 bases. This CDR3 has 15 residues. Trimming took 0 bases from V and 5 from J; bases not matched to a gene: 4. The germline V gene has CDR1 MNHEY and CDR2 SVGAGI. The CDR3: CASSYSGGEHNEQFF. The CDR3 DNA is TGTGCCAGCAGTTACTCGGGGGGGGAGCACAATGAGCAGTTCTTC.

V usage is TRBV6-5 and J usage is TRBJ1-3; 10 bases are shared with TRBD1. J lost 7 bases, V lost 8 bases, and 5 bases had no gene match. Germline V gives CDR1 MNHEY, CDR2 SVGAGI. The CDR3 is 13 amino acids. CDR3 bases: TGTGCCAGCCGCAGGGGACAGGGGAACACCATATATTTT. Translating it yields CASRRGQGNTIYF.

The rearrangement joins TRBV20-1 to TRBJ2-1, with 7 bases identical to TRBD1. Germline V gene sequence: CDR1 DFQATT, CDR2 SNEGSKA (reference sequence). This CDR3 has 17 residues. J gave up 1 base and V 2 bases, and 11 bases lay outside the gene matches. The CDR3 reads CSARPREGARSYNEQFF. The CDR3 bases are TGCAGTGCTAGACCTCGAGAGGGGGCCAGGTCCTACAATGAGCAGTTCTTC.

The chain is built from TRBV7-9 and TRBJ2-6; 8 nucleotides agree with TRBD1. The CDR3 has 15 residues. Trimming at V came to 5 bases and at J to 2 bases, leaving 2 bases not matched to a gene. CDR1 and CDR2 from the germline V gene are SEHNR and FQNEAQ (reference sequence). CDR3 residues: CASSPGQAGANVLTF. CDR3 nucleotides: TGTGCCAGCAGCCCGGGACAGGCTGGGGCCAACGTCCTGACTTTC.

The CDR3 DNA follows: TGCGCCTCCGGGGGGGACGCCTACAATGAGCAGTTCTTC. It yields the protein CASGGDAYNEQFF. The V and J genes are TRBV4-1 and TRBJ2-1; TRBD2 matches 8 bases. This CDR3 spans 13 amino acids. V dropped 11 bases and J dropped 2; count of bases not matched to a gene: 5. Germline V gene data show CDR1 as MGHRA and CDR2 as YSYEKL.

This clonotype was seen once. The junction departs from the called germline gene at one end, perhaps through a read error. This rearrangement joins TRBV6-5 to TRBJ2-1, with TRBD2 identical over 10 bases. The CDR3 runs 16 residues. CDR1 and CDR2 (germline): MNHEY, SVGAGI. The CDR3 coding sequence is TGTGCCAGCAGTTACTTGGGGACTAGCGCGTACAATGAGCAGCACTTC. Amino acid sequence: CASSYLGTSAYNEQHF.

This clonotype was seen a few times. The chain is built from TRBV15 and TRBJ1-2; D call uncertain. CDR3 length: 12 residues. Germline loops: CDR1 LNHNV, CDR2 YYDKDF (reference sequence). The germline V and J ends were trimmed by 5 bases and 2 bases, with 6 bases remaining between them. The CDR3 reads CATSGENYGYTF. The CDR3, as DNA: TGTGCCACCAGCGGGGAAAACTATGGCTACACCTTC.

This clonotype was observed many times. The CDR3 spells CASSYSGAGPSGTDEQYF. The CDR3 nucleotides are TGTGCCAGCAGTTACTCGGGGGCCGGGCCGAGCGGTACGGACGAGCAGTACTTC. The chain employs TRBV6-5 and TRBJ2-7, with D possibly TRBD1 on 6 matching bases. With 0 bases removed from V and 5 bases from J, the gap between germline ends came to 23 bases. Germline V lookup: CDR1 MNHEY, CDR2 SVGAGI. The CDR3 runs to 18 residues.

The chain carries TRBV7-9 and TRBJ2-1; D is unresolved. This CDR3 is built from 12 residues. The germline V gene encodes CDR1 SEHNR and CDR2 FQNEAQ (reference sequence). Between the trimmed V and J ends, which lost 4 bases and 8 bases, there was a span of 9 bases. CDR3 loop: CASSSHRDEQFF. The CDR3, as DNA: TGTGCCAGCAGCTCCCATAGGGATGAGCAGTTCTTC.

The chain combines TRBV6-2 or TRBV6-3 with TRBJ2-7, with D uncertain. Judging by the DNA end, TRBJ2-5 fits better; the J call may be wrong. From germline, CDR1 is MNHEY and CDR2 SVGEGT. The CDR3 spans 13 residues. As DNA, the CDR3 is TGTGCCAGCAGGGCCGGATTTGGAGAGACCCAGTACTTC. It specifies CASRAGFGETQYF.